One sample yielded the 29 T cell receptor beta chains listed below, sequenced in a study of beta chain features in type 1 diabetes. Findings of the study overall: Type 1 diabetes patients had moderately but significantly shorter TCRB CDR3s in all four CD4+ subsets.

No antigen has been identified for these receptors. The authors reverse transcribed all of the isolated RNA, so sequencing captured expressed TCRB transcripts. Sequencing used immunoSEQ multiplex PCR; TCRdb keeps in-frame clones, though not all of them. This table holds about 150,000 clones, roughly 8% found once. Sequencing was done on a sample of central memory CD4+ T cells from blood. These receptors all come from a man aged 18 to 29 with type 1 diabetes.

The rearrangement joins TRBV7-2 to TRBJ2-7; D not certain. This CDR3 comprises 14 residues. V lost 6 bases, J lost 6 bases, and 18 bases lay in between. Germline V gives CDR1 SGHTA, CDR2 FQGNSA. The CDR3 loop reads CASSLTGSWIEQYF. The CDR3 DNA reads as TGTGCCAGCAGTCTTACCGGGTCCTGGATCGAGCAGTACTTC. Drawing the rest from reference TRBV7-2 and TRBJ2-7, the complete variable domain is GAGVSQSPSNKVTEKGKDVELRCDPISGHTALYWYRQSLGQGLEFLIYFQGNSAPDKSGLPSDRFSAERTGGSVSTLTIQRTQQEDSAVYLCASSLTGSWIEQYFGPGTRLTVT.

This clone was found a few times. The CDR3 DNA reads as TGTGCCAGTTCCCGCGGGGATACGCAGTATTTT. Residues: CASSRGDTQYF. The V gene is TRBV19, the J gene TRBJ2-3, with D possibly matching TRBD2 (5 bases). In germline, CDR1 is LNHDA, CDR2 SQIVND (reference sequence). The CDR3 has 11 residues. Trimming took 8 bases from V and 6 from J, leaving 9 bases between them. The full variable domain, completed using reference TRBV19 and TRBJ2-3, is DGGITQSPKYLFRKEGQNVTLSCEQNLNHDAMYWYRQDPGQGLRLIYYSQIVNDFQKGDIAEGYSVSREKKESFPLTVTSAQKNPTAFYLCASSRGDTQYFGPGTRLTVL.

This clone appeared a few times. This chain links TRBV7-9 with TRBJ2-7; D is perhaps TRBD1 (6 bases). Germline V gene sequence: CDR1 SEHNR, CDR2 FQNEAQ (reference sequence). This CDR3 has 13 residues. Trimming removed 8 bases from V and 1 base from J, with 12 bases in between. The CDR3 region is CASSDRLSYEQYF. The CDR3 bases are TGTGCCAGCTCTGACAGGCTATCCTACGAGCAGTACTTC.

This clone was seen repeatedly, ten times or more. The sample has other DNA sequences that encode this CDR3 too. The chain uses TRBV30 and TRBJ1-5, with 11 bases fitting TRBD1. The CDR3 is 15 amino acids. Germline trimming cut 1 base from V and 5 bases from J; bases unmatched to any gene: 4. Germline V gene data show CDR1 as GTSNPN and CDR2 as SVGIG (reference sequence). The CDR3 loop is CAWSGGTGGDQPQHF. CDR3 in DNA: TGTGCCTGGAGTGGGGGGACAGGGGGTGATCAGCCCCAGCATTTT.

V is TRBV7-9 and J is TRBJ2-7, with D possibly being TRBD1 (7 bases). V dropped 7 bases and J dropped 1 base, with 14 bases sitting between them. Germline assignment: CDR1 SEHNR and CDR2 FQNEAQ (reference sequence). This CDR3 has 14 residues. CDR3 protein: CASNQGGSSYEQYF. In DNA form, the CDR3 reads TGTGCCAGCAACCAGGGGGGTAGTTCCTACGAGCAGTACTTC.

The sample holds many counts of this clone. The gene calls are TRBV7-9 and TRBJ1-2; no clear D gene. Germline CDR1 reads SEHNR; CDR2 reads FQNEAQ (reference sequence). Trimming removed 10 bases at V and 6 bases at J, with 9 bases between. The CDR3 has 10 amino acids. CDR3 nucleotides: TGTGCCACACACGGGAATGGCTACACCTTC. Protein sequence: CATHGNGYTF.

This chain links TRBV28 with TRBJ1-6; 8 bases fit TRBD1. With 5 bases clipped from V and 9 bases from J, the junction kept 3 bases outside the gene matches. Germline V gene sequence: CDR1 MDHEN, CDR2 SYDVKM. The CDR3 has 13 amino acids. CDR3 DNA: TGTGCCAGCAGTGGACAGGGTGGTTCACCCCTCCACTTT. This codes for CASSGQGGSPLHF. Using reference TRBV28 and TRBJ1-6 for the parts outside the CDR3, the full variable domain is DVKVTQSSRYLVKRTGEKVFLECVQDMDHENMFWYRQDPGLGLRLIYFSYDVKMKEKGDIPEGYSVSREKKERFSLILESASTNQTSMYLCASSGQGGSPLHFGNGTRLTVT.

V usage is TRBV18 and J usage is TRBJ2-3, with TRBD1 matching over 7 bases. The CDR3 runs to 14 residues. Germline V gene sequence: CDR1 KGHSH, CDR2 LQKENI. V lost 4 bases, J lost 4 bases, and 5 bases stayed unmatched. The CDR3 DNA reads as TGTGCCAGCTCACGCACAGGGGCCGCAGATACGCAGTATTTT. As protein: CASSRTGAADTQYF. The whole variable domain, remainder taken from reference TRBV18 and TRBJ2-3, is NAGVMQNPRHLVRRRGQEARLRCSPMKGHSHVYWYRQLPEEGLKFMVYLQKENIIDESGMPKERFSAEFPKEGPSILRIQQVVRGDSAAYFCASSRTGAADTQYFGPGTRLTVL.

The chain joins TRBV30 to TRBJ2-1; 8 positions match TRBD1. Germline lookup yields CDR1 GTSNPN and CDR2 SVGIG (reference sequence). The CDR3 runs 14 residues. Losses at the gene ends were 1 base for V and 8 bases for J; bases not matched to a gene: 7. CDR3 sequence: CAWSGGQGYHEQFF. CDR3 coding DNA: TGTGCCTGGAGTGGAGGACAGGGTTACCATGAGCAGTTCTTC.

The CDR3 loop is CASRVLQGYGYTF. In DNA, the CDR3 is TGTGCCAGCAGGGTACTGCAGGGATATGGCTACACCTTC. J is TRBJ1-2 and V is TRBV6-1, with D tentatively TRBD1 (5 bases). This CDR3 has 13 amino acids. The ends were cut back, 6 bases at V and 5 bases at J, with 13 bases in the middle. CDR1 and CDR2 from the germline V gene are MNHNS and SASEGT.

J is TRBJ2-5 and V is TRBV5-1; D is perhaps TRBD2 (6 bases). The germline V gene has CDR1 SGHRS and CDR2 YFSETQ. The CDR3 has 14 residues. Trimming took off 0 bases at V and 3 bases at J, with 9 bases between the two ends. The CDR3 bases are TGCGCCAGCAGCTTGGTAGGAGGGGAAGAGACCCAGTACTTC. Protein product: CASSLVGGEETQYF. The entire variable domain, with the rest obtained from reference TRBV5-1 and TRBJ2-5, is as follows: KAGVTQTPRYLIKTRGQQVTLSCSPISGHRSVSWYQQTPGQGLQFLFEYFSETQRNKGNFPGRFSGRQFSNSRSEMNVSTLELGDSALYLCASSLVGGEETQYFGPGTRLLVL.

The table lists this clone with a few counts. The J gene is TRBJ1-6, the V gene TRBV30; 7 nucleotides agree with TRBD1. V shed 0 bases, J shed 8 bases, and the junction held 7 bases outside the gene matches. Germline CDR1 GTSNPN, CDR2 SVGIG (reference sequence). The CDR3 contains 15 residues. CDR3 sequence: CAWSVGTAGDSPLHF. Written as DNA, the CDR3 is TGTGCCTGGAGTGTAGGGACAGCCGGGGATTCACCCCTCCACTTT.

This clone appeared a few times. V usage is TRBV2 and J usage is TRBJ2-1; 10 bases are shared with TRBD1. Germline V gene sequence: CDR1 SNHLY, CDR2 FYNNEI. V lost 8 bases and J lost 4; bases outside the gene matches: 5. There are 14 residues in the CDR3. The CDR3 protein is CASRDRGRYNEQFF. The CDR3 nucleotides are TGTGCCAGCCGGGACAGGGGTAGATACAATGAGCAGTTCTTC.

J is TRBJ2-1 and V is TRBV7-9, with TRBD1 as a possible D gene (5 bases). This CDR3 is built from 14 residues. In germline, CDR1 is SEHNR, CDR2 FQNEAQ (reference sequence). V lost 2 bases to trimming and J lost 5 bases, with 10 bases between them. DNA for the CDR3: TGTGCCAGCAGCTTAATAATCAGGGACAATGAGCAGTTCTTC. This encodes CASSLIIRDNEQFF.

There are a few counts of this clone. This chain connects TRBV5-1 to TRBJ2-1, with 7 bases lining up with TRBD1. This CDR3 is 13 amino acids long. The V and J ends lost 0 bases and 6 bases, in that order; junction bases with no gene match: 0. Germline loops: CDR1 SGHRS, CDR2 YFSETQ. The CDR3, as DNA: TGCGCCAGCAGCTTGGACAGGGGCAATGAGCAGTTCTTC. Its protein is CASSLDRGNEQFF.

The J gene is TRBJ2-4, the V gene TRBV7-2, with a weak D call TRBD1 (6 bases). CDR3 size: 12 residues. The ends were cut back, 2 bases at V and 7 bases at J, with 6 bases in the middle. Germline CDR1 is SGHTA and CDR2 is FQGNSA. CDR3 sequence: CASSLQGNIQYF. DNA of the CDR3: TGTGCCAGCAGCTTACAGGGGAACATTCAGTACTTC. Full variable domain (missing parts from reference TRBV7-2 and TRBJ2-4): GAGVSQSPSNKVTEKGKDVELRCDPISGHTALYWYRQSLGQGLEFLIYFQGNSAPDKSGLPSDRFSAERTGGSVSTLTIQRTQQEDSAVYLCASSLQGNIQYFGAGTRLSVL.

The rearrangement joins TRBV4-3 to TRBJ1-2; TRBD1 agrees at 9 bases. V shed 3 bases and J 3 bases; nucleotides not matched to a gene: 5. Germline lookup yields CDR1 LGHNA and CDR2 YSLEER. CDR3 length: 15 residues. CDR3: CASSQGQGAYYGYTF. CDR3 nucleotide sequence: TGCGCCAGCAGCCAGGGACAGGGCGCCTACTATGGCTACACCTTC.

The chain couples TRBV6-6 to TRBJ1-5; D is unresolved. Per germline, CDR1 MNHNY and CDR2 SVGAGI (reference sequence). The CDR3 length is 12 residues. Trimming took 4 bases from V and 9 from J, leaving 10 bases between them. CDR3 amino acids: CASSSSSGPQHF. The CDR3, as DNA: TGTGCCAGCAGTTCCTCCTCCGGGCCCCAGCATTTT.

The chain uses TRBV18 and TRBJ2-1; D possibly corresponds to TRBD2 (6 bases). This CDR3 is 15 amino acids long. The V end was cut by 5 bases, the J end by 8 bases, with 19 bases between. The germline CDR1 and CDR2 sequences are KGHSH and LQKENI. The CDR3 spells CASSMGLPPRDEQFF. In DNA, the CDR3 is TGTGCCAGCTCAATGGGACTCCCCCCTAGGGATGAGCAGTTCTTC.

The genes are TRBV6-5 and TRBJ2-7; D is undetermined. The CDR3 sequence is 15 residues long. CDR1 and CDR2 (germline): MNHEY, SVGAGI. V was trimmed by 2 bases and J by 6 bases, leaving 17 bases between them. CDR3 bases: TGTGCCAGCAGTTACAGGCCGGGTAGAGAATTCGAGCAGTACTTC. Translating gives CASSYRPGREFEQYF.

This clone turned up a few times. The chain employs TRBV19 and TRBJ1-5; D is unclear. CDR3 length equals 13 residues. Deletions cut 3 bases from V and 5 bases from J, with 8 bases between. The germline CDR1 and CDR2 sequences are LNHDA and SQIVND (reference sequence). The CDR3 DNA reads TGTGCCAGTAGTATTCGTTCCGATCAGCCCCAGCATTTT. Encoded protein: CASSIRSDQPQHF. The variable domain in full, completed from reference TRBV19 and TRBJ1-5, reads DGGITQSPKYLFRKEGQNVTLSCEQNLNHDAMYWYRQDPGQGLRLIYYSQIVNDFQKGDIAEGYSVSREKKESFPLTVTSAQKNPTAFYLCASSIRSDQPQHFGDGTRLSIL.

The J gene is TRBJ1-2, the V gene TRBV18; the match to TRBD1 covers 8 bases. V lost 4 bases, J lost 3 bases, and 4 bases stayed unmatched. The CDR3 is 14 amino acids. CDR1 and CDR2 from the germline V gene are KGHSH and LQKENI. The CDR3 DNA is TGTGCCAGCTCACTGGCGGACAGGGACTATGGCTACACCTTC. It yields the protein CASSLADRDYGYTF. The whole variable domain, remainder taken from reference TRBV18 and TRBJ1-2, is NAGVMQNPRHLVRRRGQEARLRCSPMKGHSHVYWYRQLPEEGLKFMVYLQKENIIDESGMPKERFSAEFPKEGPSILRIQQVVRGDSAAYFCASSLADRDYGYTFGSGTRLTVV.

This clone turned up a few times. V is TRBV6-6 and J is TRBJ1-1; TRBD1 might be the D (6 bases). Trimming removed 6 bases from V and 5 bases from J, with 19 bases in between. The CDR3 sequence is 15 residues long. Germline V CDR1 and CDR2: MNHNY, SVGAGI (reference sequence). Written as DNA, the CDR3 is TGTGCCAGCAGCAGACATTACAGGGAGGGGACTGAAGCTTTCTTT. Protein: CASSRHYREGTEAFF.

The chain is built from TRBV5-1 and TRBJ2-5; 8 nucleotides match TRBD2. Germline CDR1 and CDR2: SGHRS and YFSETQ. The CDR3 is 14 residues long. V shed 4 bases and J 1 base; nucleotides not matched to a gene: 3. The CDR3 nucleotides are TGCGCCAGCAGCATCGGGGGGGCCCAAGAGACCCAGTACTTC. Translation: CASSIGGAQETQYF.

The chain has TRBV7-7 and TRBJ2-1, with TRBD1 matching over 7 bases. Per germline, CDR1 SSHAT and CDR2 FNYEAQ (reference sequence). The CDR3 covers 14 residues. The ends lost 3 bases at V and 7 bases at J; junction bases unmatched: 6. The CDR3 sequence is CASSLGTGANEQFF. The CDR3 region has the DNA TGTGCCAGCAGCTTGGGTACAGGGGCTAATGAGCAGTTCTTC.

This clone was observed a few times. V and J are TRBV6-1 and TRBJ2-7; tentative D call: TRBD1 (6 bases). The CDR3 is 12 amino acids. V lost 9 bases to trimming and J lost 5 bases, with 14 bases between them. Germline V CDR1 and CDR2: MNHNS, SASEGT. The CDR3 sequence: CASSGAGDEQYF. The CDR3 DNA follows: TGTGCCAGTTCCGGAGCAGGGGACGAGCAGTACTTC.

The chain uses TRBV18 and TRBJ2-2; D perhaps matches TRBD2 (5 bases). V was trimmed by 0 bases and J by 4 bases, leaving 9 bases between them. The CDR3 contains 15 residues. Germline V lookup: CDR1 KGHSH, CDR2 LQKENI. CDR3 in amino acids: CASSPPGRGTGELFF. CDR3 coding DNA: TGTGCCAGCTCACCACCAGGACGGGGCACCGGGGAGCTGTTTTTT.

With regard to this clone: Other DNA sequences from this sample encode an identical CDR3 as well. This chain uses TRBV15 with TRBJ1-2, with TRBD1 identical over 7 bases. The CDR3 contains 14 residues. V shed 0 bases and J 7 bases; nucleotides not matched to a gene: 5. Germline lookup yields CDR1 LNHNV and CDR2 YYDKDF (reference sequence). The CDR3 protein is CATSRDQGGLGYTF. In DNA, the CDR3 is TGTGCCACCAGCAGAGATCAAGGGGGCCTTGGCTACACCTTC. The whole variable domain, filled in from reference TRBV15 and TRBJ1-2, reads DAMVIQNPRYQVTQFGKPVTLSCSQTLNHNVMYWYQQKSSQAPKLLFHYYDKDFNNEADTPDNFQSRRPNTSFCFLDIRSPGLGDTAMYLCATSRDQGGLGYTFGSGTRLTVV.

This clone showed up just a few times. The V gene is TRBV29-1, the J gene TRBJ2-2; 7 bases line up with TRBD2. The CDR3 has 18 amino acids. The ends lost 5 bases at V and 4 bases at J; junction bases unmatched: 19. Looked up from germline, CDR1 is SQVTM and CDR2 is ANQGSEA. The CDR3 DNA is TGCAGCGTTCCTCCAACCGCTAGCGGCCCCGAGGGCACCGGGGAGCTGTTTTTT. It translates to CSVPPTASGPEGTGELFF.